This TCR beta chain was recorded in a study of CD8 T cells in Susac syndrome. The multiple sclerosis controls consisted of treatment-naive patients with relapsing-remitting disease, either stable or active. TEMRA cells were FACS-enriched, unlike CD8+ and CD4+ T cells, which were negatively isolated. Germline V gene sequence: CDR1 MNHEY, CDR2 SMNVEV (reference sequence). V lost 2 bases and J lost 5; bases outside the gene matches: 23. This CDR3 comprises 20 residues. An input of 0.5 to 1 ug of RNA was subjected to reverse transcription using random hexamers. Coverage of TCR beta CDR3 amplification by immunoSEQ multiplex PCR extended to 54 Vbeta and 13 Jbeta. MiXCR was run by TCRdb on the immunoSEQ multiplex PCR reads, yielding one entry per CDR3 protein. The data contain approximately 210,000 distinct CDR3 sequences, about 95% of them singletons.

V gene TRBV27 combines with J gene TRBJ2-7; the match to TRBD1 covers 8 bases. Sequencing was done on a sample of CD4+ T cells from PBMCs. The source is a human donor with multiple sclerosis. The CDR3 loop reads CASSLRGYSASRTGNNEQYF. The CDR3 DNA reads TGTGCCAGCAGTTTACGGGGATACTCCGCCTCCAGGACAGGGAACAACGAGCAGTACTTC.